The 26 T cell receptor beta chains given below trace back to one sample, sequenced in a study of blood T cell repertoires in COVID-19. Here immunoSEQ multiplex PCR was the method, and the copy in TCRdb shows in-frame clones only, minus some. This sample has fewer than 250,000 clones; about 89% occur once, and the top ten carry approximately 1.5%. The sample comprised peripheral blood. Every receptor here comes from a woman aged 60-75 years who had recovered from COVID-19.

This rearrangement joins TRBV29-1 to TRBJ2-3; 9 nucleotides agree with TRBD1. The CDR3 is made up of 13 amino acids. Germline V gene sequence: CDR1 SQVTM, CDR2 ANQGSEA. J lost 2 bases, V lost 5 bases, and 2 bases had no gene match. CDR3: CSVRDRVTDTQYF. CDR3 coding DNA: TGCAGCGTTAGGGACAGGGTCACAGATACGCAGTATTTT.

This clone occurred a few times. The V and J genes are TRBV6-2 or TRBV6-3 and TRBJ2-7, with 9 bases that match TRBD1. This CDR3 is 16 amino acids long. Per germline, CDR1 MNHEY and CDR2 SVGEGT. V lost 2 bases to trimming and J lost 3 bases; unmatched junction nucleotides: 8. The chain's CDR3 is CASSYVEETGGYEQYF. CDR3 sequence (DNA): TGTGCCAGCAGTTACGTAGAGGAGACAGGGGGCTACGAGCAGTACTTC.

The CDR3 DNA follows: TGTGCCACCAGCAGAGATCCAGGGGAAGGAAACACCATATATTTT. Protein product: CATSRDPGEGNTIYF. This chain connects TRBV15 to TRBJ1-3, with D maybe TRBD1 (6 bases). Germline V gives CDR1 LNHNV, CDR2 YYDKDF (reference sequence). V shed 0 bases and J shed 4 bases, with 10 bases lying between them. The CDR3 totals 15 residues.

The CDR3 protein is CSVPLGGGKNEQFF. In DNA form, the CDR3 reads TGCAGCGTGCCGCTAGGGGGGGGAAAAAATGAGCAGTTCTTC. The chain is built from TRBV29-1 and TRBJ2-1, with a weak D call TRBD2 (7 bases). CDR1 and CDR2 from the germline V gene are SQVTM and ANQGSEA. The CDR3 loop spans 14 amino acids. Trimming took 6 bases from V and 7 from J, leaving 19 bases between them.

The CDR3 sequence is CASSFYPATNEKLFF. Here the CDR3 DNA reads TGCGCCAGCAGCTTCTATCCGGCAACTAATGAAAAACTGTTTTTT. The V call is TRBV5-1, the J call TRBJ1-4, with D hard to call. Trimming shortened V by 2 bases and J by 0 bases, and 8 bases separated the two germline ends. The CDR3 runs to 15 residues. The germline V gene encodes CDR1 SGHRS and CDR2 YFSETQ.

This clone turned up a few times. This chain connects TRBV5-6 to TRBJ2-7, with 7 nucleotides matching TRBD1. From germline, CDR1 is SGHDT and CDR2 YYEEEE. Losses at the gene ends were 4 bases for V and 3 bases for J; bases not matched to a gene: 7. This CDR3 is built from 14 residues. The CDR3 here is CASSQVDRVYEQYF. The CDR3 DNA is TGTGCCAGCAGCCAGGTTGACAGGGTCTACGAGCAGTACTTC.

The rearrangement uses TRBV6-5 and TRBJ1-2, with 7 nucleotides matching TRBD1. Per germline, CDR1 MNHEY and CDR2 SVGAGI. CDR3 length equals 15 residues. J was trimmed by 7 bases and V by 2 bases; bases with no gene match: 10. DNA of the CDR3: TGTGCCAGCAGTTACGGCCAGGGGGTGATGACTGGCTACACCTTC. Translating it yields CASSYGQGVMTGYTF.

The CDR3 nucleotides read TGTGCCACCAGTGACTCCCCTGGACTAGCGGGGGGAAGGGAGCAGTTCTTC. Residues: CATSDSPGLAGGREQFF. The chain employs TRBV24-1 and TRBJ2-1; 14 positions agree with TRBD2. The CDR3 is 17 residues long. Germline values: CDR1 KGHDR, CDR2 SFDVKD. The V and J ends lost 4 bases and 10 bases, in that order; junction bases with no gene match: 11.

V is TRBV10-3 and J is TRBJ2-5; no definite D call. Germline CDR1 reads ENHRY; CDR2 reads SYGVKD. Trimming removed 3 bases from V and 2 bases from J, with 7 bases in between. This CDR3 is 13 amino acids long. CDR3 in DNA: TGTGCCATCAGTGACGCTAATCAAGAGACCCAGTACTTC. It is translated as CAISDANQETQYF.

A few counts support this clone. The chain has TRBV2 and TRBJ2-2, with 8 bases matching TRBD2. CDR1 and CDR2 (germline): SNHLY, FYNNEI. The CDR3 contains 16 residues. The trim removed 2 bases at V and 4 bases at J, leaving 6 bases unmatched. Here the CDR3 reads CASSESGGAGTGELFF. In DNA form, the CDR3 reads TGTGCCAGCAGTGAATCCGGGGGGGCTGGCACCGGGGAGCTGTTTTTT.

V usage is TRBV29-1 and J usage is TRBJ2-7, with 10 bases aligning to TRBD1. The CDR3 contains 13 residues. V was pared by 6 bases and J by 2 bases, with 4 bases of the junction left unmatched. The germline V gene has CDR1 SQVTM and CDR2 ANQGSEA. CDR3 sequence reads: CSVTGGSAYEQYF. The CDR3, as DNA: TGCAGCGTGACAGGGGGCAGCGCCTACGAGCAGTACTTC.

This chain links TRBV28 with TRBJ1-4, with 10 positions matching TRBD1. Germline assignment: CDR1 MDHEN and CDR2 SYDVKM. The CDR3 covers 15 residues. Unmatched junction bases numbered 10, after V lost 9 bases and J lost 6 bases. CDR3 residues: CASFSIGTGDEKLFF. The CDR3 nucleotides read TGTGCCAGTTTTAGTATAGGGACAGGGGATGAAAAACTGTTTTTT.

V gene TRBV5-4 combines with J gene TRBJ1-2, with D unclear. The germline V and J ends were trimmed by 1 base and 0 bases, with 13 bases remaining between them. The CDR3 contains 16 residues. The germline V gene has CDR1 SGHNT and CDR2 YYREEE (reference sequence). In nucleotides, the CDR3 is TGTGCCAGCAGCTTGCTTGGCTTCCCCACTAACTATGGCTACACCTTC. This encodes CASSLLGFPTNYGYTF.

CDR3 coding DNA: TGTGCCAGCAGCTTGGGACAGAGCAATCAGCCCCAGCATTTT. Residues: CASSLGQSNQPQHF. J is TRBJ1-5 and V is TRBV5-6, with D possibly being TRBD1 (5 bases). Trimming shortened V by 0 bases and J by 1 base, and 5 bases separated the two germline ends. Germline V gives CDR1 SGHDT, CDR2 YYEEEE. The CDR3 runs to 14 residues. The whole variable domain, remainder taken from reference TRBV5-6 and TRBJ1-5, is DAGVTQSPTHLIKTRGQQVTLRCSPKSGHDTVSWYQQALGQGPQFIFQYYEEEERQRGNFPDRFSGHQFPNYSSELNVNALLLGDSALYLCASSLGQSNQPQHFGDGTRLSIL.

The chain has TRBV13 and TRBJ2-1; perhaps TRBD2 as D (7 bases). This CDR3 spans 16 amino acids. CDR1 is PRHDT and CDR2 is FYEKMQ in the germline V gene (reference sequence). V lost 3 bases, J lost 2 bases, and 14 bases lay in between. The CDR3 is CASSFPDGGPYNEQFF. The CDR3 DNA sequence: TGTGCCAGCAGCTTCCCAGACGGGGGGCCCTACAATGAGCAGTTCTTC.

This sequence joins TRBV6-1 and TRBJ1-2; 7 bases line up with TRBD1. CDR1 MNHNS and CDR2 SASEGT come from the germline V gene. V shed 2 bases and J 3 bases; nucleotides not matched to a gene: 6. This CDR3 has 15 amino acids. The CDR3 nucleotides read TGTGCCAGCAGTGAACAAGCGACAGGGTACTATGGCTACACCTTC. Amino acids: CASSEQATGYYGYTF.

The J gene is TRBJ2-2, the V gene TRBV5-1; 9 bases align to TRBD1. Trimming at V came to 4 bases and at J to 3 bases, leaving 4 bases not matched to a gene. CDR1 and CDR2 from the germline V gene are SGHRS and YFSETQ. There are 15 residues in the CDR3. DNA for the CDR3: TGCGCCAGCAGCCACGACAGGGGGGACACCGGGGAGCTGTTTTTT. The encoded protein is CASSHDRGDTGELFF.

V usage is TRBV3-1 (or the pseudogene TRBV3-2) and J usage is TRBJ2-1; possible D gene TRBD1, 7 bases. The CDR3 covers 14 residues. CDR1 and CDR2 (germline): LGHDT, YNNKEL (reference sequence). Trimming took 3 bases from V and 4 from J, leaving 10 bases between them. CDR3 protein: CASSQAGGYNEQFF. CDR3 DNA: TGTGCCAGCAGCCAGGCAGGGGGGTACAATGAGCAGTTCTTC.

This chain uses TRBV5-1 with TRBJ2-7; TRBD1 is a possible D gene (6 bases). The CDR3 consists of 15 residues. V was clipped by 4 bases and J by 5 bases, with 19 bases between them. From germline, CDR1 is SGHRS and CDR2 YFSETQ. In DNA, the CDR3 is TGCGCCAGCAGCCGCCGGGACAACCGATTAGACGAGCAGTACTTC. Residues: CASSRRDNRLDEQYF.

This chain links TRBV29-1 with TRBJ1-1, with TRBD1 matching over 7 bases. Germline-derived CDR1 and CDR2 are SQVTM and ANQGSEA. V shed 4 bases, J shed 5 bases, and the junction held 4 bases outside the gene matches. This CDR3 has 12 residues. CDR3 region: CSVATGRTEAFF. CDR3 DNA: TGCAGCGTTGCGACAGGGCGGACTGAAGCTTTCTTT.

The chain links TRBV5-1 to TRBJ1-3, with no clear D. Germline V lookup: CDR1 SGHRS, CDR2 YFSETQ. Trimming cost V 4 bases and J 3 bases, with 17 bases left between them. This CDR3 comprises 16 residues. The CDR3 here is CASSLQAASIGNTIYF. CDR3 coding DNA: TGCGCCAGCAGCCTGCAGGCTGCTTCAATTGGAAACACCATATATTTT.

The CDR3 region has the DNA TGTGCCAGCAGCTTGATCGAGGAGGTCTACGAGCAGTACTTC. This codes for CASSLIEEVYEQYF. The chain is built from TRBV5-8 and TRBJ2-7; D is perhaps TRBD2 (5 bases). The CDR3 runs 14 residues. Trimming left V 1 base short and J 3 bases short, with 11 bases between. Per the germline V gene, CDR1 is SGHTS and CDR2 is YDEGEE.

V gene TRBV25-1 combines with J gene TRBJ2-3; perhaps TRBD1 as D (5 bases). CDR1 and CDR2 from the germline V gene are MGHDK and SYGVNS. This CDR3 is built from 15 residues. The V end was cut by 3 bases, the J end by 1 base, with 11 bases between. The DNA of the CDR3 is TGTGCCAGCAGTGATAGGGTAGGGGGCACAGATACGCAGTATTTT. Translated, it gives CASSDRVGGTDTQYF.

The chain combines TRBV9 with TRBJ2-1; tentatively, D is TRBD2 (6 bases). Per germline, CDR1 SGDLS and CDR2 YYNGEE. The ends were cut back, 2 bases at V and 0 bases at J, with 9 bases in the middle. The CDR3 is 15 amino acids. CDR3 coding DNA: TGTGCCAGCAGCGTCGAGCGGGTCTCCTACAATGAGCAGTTCTTC. Its translation is CASSVERVSYNEQFF.

The V call is TRBV9, the J call TRBJ2-6; the match to TRBD1 covers 12 bases. J was trimmed by 4 bases and V by 2 bases; bases with no gene match: 10. Per germline, CDR1 SGDLS and CDR2 YYNGEE. This CDR3 spans 19 amino acids. The CDR3 region is CASSVGLGQGASGANVLTF. In DNA, the CDR3 is TGTGCCAGCAGCGTGGGGCTGGGACAGGGGGCCTCAGGGGCCAACGTCCTGACTTTC.

This chain connects TRBV7-3 to TRBJ2-1; D not certain. The V gene's germline CDR1 is SGHTA and CDR2 FQGTGA. The V gene lost 4 bases and the J gene lost 4 bases, with 8 bases spanning the gap. The CDR3 has 13 residues. CDR3 in amino acids: CASSSPLYNEQFF. Here the CDR3 DNA reads TGTGCCAGCAGCTCCCCGCTATACAATGAGCAGTTCTTC.